This section outlines one TCR beta chain sequence together with its context. As handled by the study authors: Estimation of nucleated cell counts relied on the amplification of reference gene primers. Data came from immunoSEQ multiplex PCR; TCRdb stores just in-frame clones and leaves some out. Clonal size and the V and J genes are those of that table, whereas D and trimming came from the DNA. The table records roughly 97,000 clones, about 87% of them present only once. This CDR3 region has 11 residues. V lost 7 bases, J lost 3 bases, and 6 bases lay in between. Germline V gives CDR1 MDHEN, CDR2 SYDVKM. These data originate in a study of blood T cell repertoires in COVID-19. Study as a whole: Donors in the United States, Italy and Spain gave samples during acute or convalescent COVID-19. Sample material is recorded as cDNA or gDNA derived from T cells, B-cell-depleted T cells, or PBMCs.

The sequence was obtained from a man in his forties or fifties with acute or convalescent COVID-19. Specimen: peripheral blood. This chain joins TRBV28 and TRBJ2-5, with a tentative D call TRBD2 (5 bases). DNA for the CDR3: TGTGCCAGCACGAGGGAAGAGACCCAGTACTTC. This translates into CASTREETQYF. The variable domain in full, with the rest retrieved from reference TRBV28 and TRBJ2-5, is DVKVTQSSRYLVKRTGEKVFLECVQDMDHENMFWYRQDPGLGLRLIYFSYDVKMKEKGDIPEGYSVSREKKERFSLILESASTNQTSMYLCASTREETQYFGPGTRLLVL.